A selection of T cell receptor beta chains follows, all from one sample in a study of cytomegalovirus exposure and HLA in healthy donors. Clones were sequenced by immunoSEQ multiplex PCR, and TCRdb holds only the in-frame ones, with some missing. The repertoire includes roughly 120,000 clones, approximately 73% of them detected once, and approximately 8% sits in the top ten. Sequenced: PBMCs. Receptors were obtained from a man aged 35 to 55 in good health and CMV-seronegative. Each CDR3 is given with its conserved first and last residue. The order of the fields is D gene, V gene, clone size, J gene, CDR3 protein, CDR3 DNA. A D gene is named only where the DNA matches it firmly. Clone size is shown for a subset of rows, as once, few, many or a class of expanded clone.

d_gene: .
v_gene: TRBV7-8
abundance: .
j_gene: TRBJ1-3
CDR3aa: CASSLGVGVGNTIYF
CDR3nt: TGTGCCAGCAGCTTAGGGGTGGGAGTTGGAAACACCATATATTTT

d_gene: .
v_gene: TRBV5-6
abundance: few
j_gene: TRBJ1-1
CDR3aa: CASSFGTVNTEAFF
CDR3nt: TGTGCCAGCAGCTTCGGTACAGTGAACACTGAAGCTTTCTTT

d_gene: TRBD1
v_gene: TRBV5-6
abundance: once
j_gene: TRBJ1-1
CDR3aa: CASSLVAGQGRTEAFF
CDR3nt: TGTGCCAGCAGCTTGGTAGCGGGACAGGGAAGAACTGAAGCTTTCTTT

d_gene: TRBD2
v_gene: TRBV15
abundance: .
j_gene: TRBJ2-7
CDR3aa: CATSRDGSSGVFAEQYF
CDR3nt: TGTGCCACCAGCAGAGATGGTTCTAGCGGGGTATTTGCCGAGCAGTACTTC

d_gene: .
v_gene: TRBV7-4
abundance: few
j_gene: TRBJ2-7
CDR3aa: CASSFVGGDYEQYF
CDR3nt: TGTGCCAGCAGCTTTGTCGGCGGGGACTACGAGCAGTACTTC

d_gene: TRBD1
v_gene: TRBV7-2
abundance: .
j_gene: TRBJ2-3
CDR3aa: CASSSGTGRRAQYF
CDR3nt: TGTGCCAGCAGCTCTGGGACAGGGAGAAGGGCGCAGTATTTT

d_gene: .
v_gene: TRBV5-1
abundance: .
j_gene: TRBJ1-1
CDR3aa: CASSLVGVNTEAFF
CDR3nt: TGCGCCAGCAGCTTGGTAGGGGTGAACACTGAAGCTTTCTTT

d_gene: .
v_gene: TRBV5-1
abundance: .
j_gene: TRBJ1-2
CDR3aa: CASSDARSYTF
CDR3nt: TGCGCCAGCTCGGATGCTAGAAGCTACACCTTC

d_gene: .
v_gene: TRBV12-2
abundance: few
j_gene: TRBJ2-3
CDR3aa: CASRLGLWAAKTDTQYF
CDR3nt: TGTGCAAGTCGCTTAGGCCTCTGGGCAGCCAAAACAGATACGCAGTATTTT

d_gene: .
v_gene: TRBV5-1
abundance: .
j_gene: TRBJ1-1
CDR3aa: CASSSTRRNTEAFF
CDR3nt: TGCGCCAGCAGCTCAACTCGGAGGAACACTGAAGCTTTCTTT

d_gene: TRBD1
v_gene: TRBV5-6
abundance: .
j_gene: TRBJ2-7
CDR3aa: CASTLGQRSYEQYF
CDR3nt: TGTGCCAGCACGCTGGGACAGCGGTCCTACGAGCAGTACTTC

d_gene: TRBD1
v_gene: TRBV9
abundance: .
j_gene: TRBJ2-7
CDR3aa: CASSATGMPYEQYF
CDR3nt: TGTGCCAGCAGCGCGACAGGGATGCCCTACGAGCAGTACTTC